This T cell receptor (beta chain) comes out of a study of CD8 T cells in ankylosing spondylitis. The study, taken as a whole, reports: The clones that were linked to disease were reported to be significantly enriched in matched synovial fluid samples from ankylosing spondylitis patients. Within ankylosing spondylitis blood, a TCR beta motif made up of eight or nine highly homologous variants appeared to be characteristic.

Using quantitative 5'-RACE with molecular barcodes, the authors made TCR beta libraries. TCRdb reanalysed the 5' RACE reads using MiXCR and keeps one entry per CDR3 protein. Among 500,000 to 550,000 distinct CDR3 sequences listed, roughly 12% were seen once. This clonotype came up many times. Antigen specificity is unknown. V trimming: 6 bases; J trimming: 8 bases; junction bases outside the gene matches: 6. This CDR3 contains 14 residues. Germline CDR1 is WNHNN and CDR2 is SYGVQD (reference sequence). The J gene is TRBJ2-1, the V gene TRBV10-1, with 11 positions matching TRBD2. The clonotype was recovered from a male donor with ankylosing spondylitis. What was sequenced was blood, either unsorted or a sorted T cell fraction (not recorded which). The CDR3 is CASRPTSGTDEQFF. The CDR3 nucleotides are TGCGCCAGCAGACCGACTAGCGGGACCGATGAGCAGTTCTTC.